The 4 T cell receptor beta chains below come from one sample, sequenced in a study of OX40 agonist ivuxolimab in advanced cancers. The method was immunoSEQ multiplex PCR; TCRdb's version includes in-frame clones alone and lacks a portion of them. The data show approximately 69,000 clones, almost 90% seen once. The sample was CD4+ or CD8+ T cells sorted from blood, taken in a trial of the OX40 agonist ivuxolimab. The receptors were sampled from an adult with an advanced solid tumor such as melanoma, head and neck, liver or kidney cancer.

The J gene is TRBJ1-2, the V gene TRBV19; D gene ambiguous. V was clipped by 3 bases and J by 2 bases, with 7 bases between them. CDR3 length: 13 amino acids. From germline, CDR1 is LNHDA and CDR2 SQIVND (reference sequence). In DNA form, the CDR3 reads TGTGCCAGTAGTATTATGGGCAACTATGGCTACACCTTC. Protein product: CASSIMGNYGYTF. The full variable domain, with the rest looked up from reference TRBV19 and TRBJ1-2, is DGGITQSPKYLFRKEGQNVTLSCEQNLNHDAMYWYRQDPGQGLRLIYYSQIVNDFQKGDIAEGYSVSREKKESFPLTVTSAQKNPTAFYLCASSIMGNYGYTFGSGTRLTVV.

This clone was picked up a small number of times. The rearrangement joins TRBV5-1 to TRBJ1-2; perhaps TRBD1 as D (6 bases). Germline assignment: CDR1 SGHRS and CDR2 YFSETQ. This CDR3 region has 15 residues. The V end lost 0 bases, the J end lost 3 bases, and 12 bases lay between the germline ends. CDR3 coding DNA: TGCGCCAGCAGCTTGGCCGGCAGGGGCGACTATGGCTACACCTTC. Its translation: CASSLAGRGDYGYTF.

This clone was seen only once. The chain couples TRBV11-3 to TRBJ1-2; 9 bases align to TRBD1. Germline-derived CDR1 and CDR2 are SGHNT and YENEEA. The CDR3 consists of 16 residues. The J segment lost 2 bases and the V segment lost 3 bases, leaving 7 bases of the junction unmatched. The CDR3 nucleotides read TGTGCCAGCAGCTTTGCCGGGACAGGGAGAAACTATGGCTACACCTTC. It specifies CASSFAGTGRNYGYTF.

The V and J genes are TRBV5-1 and TRBJ2-5, with no clear D. V lost 3 bases and J 4 bases, leaving 4 bases between the germline ends. CDR1 and CDR2 (germline): SGHRS, YFSETQ. CDR3 length equals 11 residues. The CDR3 sequence: CASSSTETQYF. The CDR3 region has the DNA TGCGCCAGCAGCTCGACAGAGACCCAGTACTTC.